Listed below are T cell receptor beta chains from one sample, sequenced in a study of cytomegalovirus exposure and HLA in healthy donors. Measured with immunoSEQ multiplex PCR; TCRdb has only the in-frame clones, and not every one. The sample has over 150,000 clones; 70% to 80% are singletons. Specimen: PBMCs. The source is a young man in good health and CMV-seropositive. Both conserved end residues are part of each CDR3. Each record gives: D gene, V gene, clone size, J gene, CDR3 protein, CDR3 DNA. A D gene is named only where the DNA matches it firmly. Size is stated for part of the rows, as once, few or many counts, or as a class when the clone is expanded.

TRBD1	TRBV28	NA	TRBJ1-4	CASSFRGQLQDRRKLFF	TGTGCCAGCAGTTTCCGGGGACAGCTACAAGACCGGAGAAAACTGTTTTTT
TRBD2	TRBV5-1	NA	TRBJ2-3	CASSSLAGAADTQYF	TGCGCCAGCAGCTCTTTAGCGGGAGCCGCAGATACGCAGTATTTT
NA	TRBV7-9	once	TRBJ1-5	CSSSLGLNQPQHF	TGTTCCAGCAGCTTAGGTTTAAATCAGCCCCAGCATTTT
NA	TRBV19	NA	TRBJ1-1	CASEVAANTEAFF	TGTGCCAGCGAGGTGGCAGCGAACACTGAAGCTTTCTTT
NA	TRBV7-9	few	TRBJ2-3	CASSWTSDTQYF	TGTGCCAGCAGTTGGACATCTGATACGCAGTATTTT
TRBD2	TRBV7-3	NA	TRBJ2-1	CASSPGGLAGGYEQFF	TGTGCCAGCAGCCCAGGGGGACTAGCGGGAGGGTATGAGCAGTTCTTC
TRBD1	TRBV28	NA	TRBJ1-5	CASSSPWDRRIKPQHF	TGTGCCAGCAGTTCACCCTGGGACAGGAGAATCAAGCCCCAGCATTTT
TRBD2	TRBV7-2	NA	TRBJ2-7	CASSLGGSGSFCSQYF	TGTGCCAGCAGCTTAGGGGGTAGCGGGAGTTTCTGCAGTCAGTACTTC
TRBD2	TRBV11-3	NA	TRBJ2-5	CASSLLSAGGQETQYF	TGTGCCAGCAGCTTATTATCTGCGGGAGGTCAAGAGACCCAGTACTTC
NA	TRBV6-1	NA	TRBJ2-5	CASSERSGEETQYF	TGTGCCAGCAGTGAAAGGTCCGGGGAAGAGACCCAGTACTTC
NA	TRBV2	NA	TRBJ1-2	CASRKVVGAPHGYPF	TGTGCCAGCAGGAAGGTCGTAGGGGCTCCCCATGGCTACCCCTTC
NA	TRBV19	NA	TRBJ2-1	CASSIESRNEQFF	TGTGCCAGTAGTATAGAGAGTCGCAATGAGCAGTTCTTC
TRBD2	TRBV7-9	once	TRBJ2-7	CSSSHFKLAGGRMREQYF	TGTTCCAGCAGCCACTTTAAACTAGCGGGAGGGCGTATGCGCGAGCAGTACTTC
TRBD1	TRBV7-6	NA	TRBJ2-7	CASSSRGNSGTEGDYEQYF	TGTGCCAGCAGCTCTAGGGGCAATTCAGGGACAGAGGGGGATTACGAGCAGTACTTC
NA	TRBV14	NA	TRBJ1-2	CASSQGTFDYGYTF	TGTGCCAGCAGCCAAGGGACGTTTGACTACGGCTACACCTTC
TRBD1	TRBV28	NA	TRBJ2-7	CASSSSGTGGPYEQYF	TGTGCCAGCAGTAGTTCCGGGACAGGGGGACCCTACGAGCAGTACTTC
NA	TRBV19	once	TRBJ1-3	CASTNGGAGNTIYF	TGTGCCAGTACTAATGGAGGGGCTGGAAACACCATATATTTT
NA	TRBV9	NA	TRBJ2-7	CASSSGGTSYEQYF	TGTGCCAGCAGTTCTGGCGGGACCTCCTACGAGCAGTACTTC
TRBD2	TRBV9	NA	TRBJ2-7	CASSVGHSGSQYEQYF	TGTGCCAGCAGCGTAGGTCATAGCGGGAGTCAGTACGAGCAGTACTTC
TRBD1	TRBV2	NA	TRBJ2-7	CASRIDREYEQYF	TGTGCCAGCAGAATAGACAGGGAATACGAGCAGTACTTC
NA	TRBV5-1	NA	TRBJ2-3	CASSFTDRRLSTDTQYF	TGCGCCAGCAGCTTTACCGACAGGAGACTTAGCACAGATACGCAGTATTTT
TRBD2	TRBV30	NA	TRBJ2-7	CAWSLAGGPYEQYF	TGTGCCTGGAGCTTAGCGGGAGGGCCCTACGAGCAGTACTTC
TRBD1	TRBV5-6	NA	TRBJ1-5	CASSTGTGEGQPQHF	TGTGCCAGCAGTACCGGGACAGGGGAAGGACAGCCCCAGCATTTT
TRBD2	TRBV5-1	NA	TRBJ2-7	CASSLVASGFSYEQYF	TGCGCCAGCAGCTTGGTGGCTAGCGGATTCTCCTACGAGCAGTACTTC
TRBD1	TRBV30	NA	TRBJ2-7	CAWSVPGQGYYEQYF	TGTGCCTGGAGTGTACCGGGACAGGGTTACTACGAGCAGTACTTC
NA	TRBV5-4	NA	TRBJ2-5	CASSGDNQETQYF	TGTGCCAGCAGCGGGGACAATCAAGAGACCCAGTACTTC
TRBD2	TRBV6-1	NA	TRBJ2-1	CASGLVASGNNEQFF	TGTGCCAGCGGACTTGTGGCTAGCGGTAACAATGAGCAGTTCTTC
NA	TRBV6-5	NA	TRBJ2-1	CASRPPSGEGQFF	TGTGCCAGCAGACCGCCTTCAGGGGAGGGGCAGTTCTTC
NA	TRBV4-1	NA	TRBJ2-3	CASSLRGSPMVGTDTQYF	TGCGCCAGCAGCCTAAGGGGAAGTCCGATGGTGGGCACAGATACGCAGTATTTT
TRBD2	TRBV9	NA	TRBJ2-7	CASSVAGGAGPLLGEQYF	TGTGCCAGCAGCGTAGCGGGGGGAGCGGGACCCCTTTTAGGGGAGCAGTACTTC
NA	TRBV30	few	TRBJ1-1	CAFPLGIGEGAEAFF	TGTGCCTTCCCCCTTGGGATCGGGGAGGGGGCTGAAGCTTTCTTT
TRBD2	TRBV9	few	TRBJ2-2	CASSVALAGDTGELFF	TGTGCCAGCAGCGTAGCACTAGCGGGAGACACCGGGGAGCTGTTTTTT
NA	TRBV5-6	NA	TRBJ2-1	CASSFTAVVPSYNEQFF	TGTGCCAGCAGCTTTACGGCGGTAGTCCCCTCCTACAATGAGCAGTTCTTC
TRBD1	TRBV5-1	NA	TRBJ2-1	CASSGGQTNEQFF	TGCGCCAGCAGCGGGGGACAGACTAATGAGCAGTTCTTC
TRBD1	TRBV4-1	NA	TRBJ1-1	CASSQDRGPNTEAFF	TGCGCCAGCAGCCAGGACAGGGGGCCAAACACTGAAGCTTTCTTT
TRBD1	TRBV19	once	TRBJ1-2	CASSMQGVTYGYTF	TGTGCCAGTAGTATGCAGGGGGTGACTTATGGCTACACCTTC
TRBD1	TRBV28	NA	TRBJ1-2	CASSTTGQGNYGYTF	TGTGCCAGCAGTACTACGGGACAGGGGAACTATGGCTACACCTTC
NA	TRBV4-2	NA	TRBJ2-3	CASSQEVYLRGFQAQYF	TGTGCCAGCAGCCAAGAAGTGTATCTCCGGGGTTTCCAGGCGCAGTATTTT
NA	TRBV28	NA	TRBJ2-1	CASSWGLVSTAHNEQFF	TGTGCCAGCAGTTGGGGCCTCGTTTCCACAGCCCACAATGAGCAGTTCTTC
NA	TRBV6-1	NA	TRBJ2-1	CASSEDRGTNEQFF	TGTGCCAGCAGTGAAGATAGGGGAACCAATGAGCAGTTCTTC
NA	TRBV7-6	NA	TRBJ2-2	CASSQQANTGELFF	TGTGCCAGCAGCCAACAAGCGAACACCGGGGAGCTGTTTTTT
NA	TRBV27	NA	TRBJ1-2	CASSIQGNPASNYGYTF	TGTGCCAGCAGTATTCAGGGGAACCCGGCATCCAACTATGGCTACACCTTC